Reported below is one T cell receptor beta chain. TCRdb keeps only in-frame clones here, not all; method: immunoSEQ multiplex PCR. Of 100,000 to 120,000 clones in the sample, just over 70% were seen once. The data are from a study of blood T cell repertoires in COVID-19. For the study at large: Sites in the United States, Italy and Spain provided acute and convalescent COVID-19 samples.

Per the germline V gene, CDR1 is SNHLY and CDR2 is FYNNEI. Trimming took off 8 bases at V and 5 bases at J, with 14 bases between the two ends. The length of the CDR3 is 13 residues. This TCR was recovered from a middle-aged woman with acute or convalescent COVID-19. The sequencing input was peripheral blood. J is TRBJ2-3 and V is TRBV2, with D perhaps TRBD2 (6 bases). This chain's CDR3 is CASRRGVVDTQYF. CDR3 sequence (DNA): TGTGCCAGCCGGAGGGGCGTTGTAGATACGCAGTATTTT.